One and the same sample provided the 13 T cell receptor beta chains below, sequenced in a study of blood T cell repertoires in COVID-19. Sequencing was performed with immunoSEQ multiplex PCR; in TCRdb, only in-frame clones are kept and a portion is missing. The sample lists approximately 210,000 clones, roughly four fifths occurring once. Material: peripheral blood. These receptors were taken from a woman in her forties or fifties with active or convalescent COVID-19.

The chain employs TRBV6-5 and TRBJ1-2; 9 bases map to TRBD1. The CDR3 has 14 amino acids. Germline CDR1 is MNHEY and CDR2 is SVGAGI. V trimming: 4 bases; J trimming: 6 bases; junction bases outside the gene matches: 6. The chain's CDR3 is CASSFLDRGNGYTF. CDR3 nucleotides: TGTGCCAGCAGTTTCCTCGACAGGGGGAATGGCTACACCTTC.

This chain uses TRBV28 with TRBJ1-3; no firm D call. This CDR3 spans 14 amino acids. V lost 1 base and J lost 8, with 12 bases in between. From germline, CDR1 is MDHEN and CDR2 SYDVKM. Here the CDR3 DNA reads TGTGCCAGCAGTTTATACGGGGAGCCCCACACCATATATTTT. It translates to CASSLYGEPHTIYF.

This clone was picked up a small number of times. The chain recombines TRBV5-1 with TRBJ1-4; 7 bases agree with TRBD1. Looked up from germline, CDR1 is SGHRS and CDR2 is YFSETQ. The V and J ends lost 4 bases and 0 bases, in that order; junction bases with no gene match: 3. CDR3 length: 15 amino acids. CDR3 in amino acids: CASSRTGATNEKLFF. The CDR3 DNA reads TGCGCCAGCAGCCGGACAGGCGCAACTAATGAAAAACTGTTTTTT.

The rearrangement joins TRBV5-1 to TRBJ2-1, with a possible D match to TRBD1 (6 bases). V lost 0 bases, J lost 7 bases, and 11 bases lay in between. The germline gives CDR1 SGHRS, CDR2 YFSETQ. The CDR3 loop spans 14 amino acids. CDR3 residues: CASSLGTGLNEQFF. The CDR3 nucleotides are TGCGCCAGCAGCTTGGGTACAGGGCTAAATGAGCAGTTCTTC.

The rearrangement uses TRBV4-1 and TRBJ1-2; the match to TRBD1 covers 8 bases. Trimming at V came to 0 bases and at J to 2 bases, leaving 2 bases not matched to a gene. Germline V lookup: CDR1 MGHRA, CDR2 YSYEKL. This CDR3 is built from 15 residues. In DNA form, the CDR3 reads TGCGCCAGCAGCCAAGACCGGACAGGGAACTATGGCTACACCTTC. Translated, it gives CASSQDRTGNYGYTF.

By share, this clone counts as medium-sized. This rearrangement joins TRBV27 to TRBJ1-1, with D perhaps TRBD1 (6 bases). The V end lost 5 bases, the J end lost 1 base, and 8 bases lay between the germline ends. CDR3 length equals 13 residues. Germline CDR1 is MNHEY and CDR2 is SMNVEV (reference sequence). The CDR3 region is CASSGGANTEAFF. Here the CDR3 DNA reads TGTGCCAGCAGTGGGGGGGCGAACACTGAAGCTTTCTTT.

The chain uses TRBV3-1 (or the pseudogene TRBV3-2) and TRBJ2-1, with 12 bases aligning to TRBD2. Germline CDR1 is LGHDT and CDR2 is YNNKEL (reference sequence). V shed 4 bases, J shed 5 bases, and the junction held 3 bases outside the gene matches. The CDR3 sequence is 15 residues long. The CDR3 loop reads CASSPRTSGDNEQFF. DNA of the CDR3: TGTGCCAGCAGCCCCCGGACTAGCGGGGACAATGAGCAGTTCTTC.

The chain is built from TRBV5-6 and TRBJ2-2; D is perhaps TRBD1 (6 bases). This CDR3 region has 16 residues. CDR1 SGHDT and CDR2 YYEEEE come from the germline V gene. V gave up 2 bases and J gave up 0 bases, with 11 bases separating them. This CDR3 is CASSFWQGPNTGELFF. CDR3 nucleotide sequence: TGTGCCAGCAGCTTCTGGCAGGGGCCGAACACCGGGGAGCTGTTTTTT.

The genes are TRBV28 and TRBJ1-5, with 9 bases matching TRBD1. Germline V CDR1 and CDR2: MDHEN, SYDVKM. J was trimmed by 3 bases and V by 6 bases; bases with no gene match: 9. The CDR3 runs 16 residues. The CDR3 DNA reads TGTGCCAGCAGATTAGCGACAGGGGGTTTCAATCAGCCCCAGCATTTT. This codes for CASRLATGGFNQPQHF.

This clone was detected only a few times. CDR3: CASSQYVGDEQYV. Written as DNA, the CDR3 is TGTGCCAGCAGCCAATATGTCGGGGACGAGCAGTACGTC. The V and J genes are TRBV14 and TRBJ2-7; possible D gene TRBD2, 5 bases. Trimming cost V 2 bases and J 5 bases, with 10 bases left between them. This CDR3 is 13 amino acids long. Germline V gene lookup returns CDR1 SGHDN and CDR2 FVKESK.

CDR3 in amino acids: CASSPTDYTF. For the CDR3, the DNA is TGTGCCAGCAGCCCGACAGATTACACCTTC. The V gene is TRBV7-9, the J gene TRBJ1-2; tentative D call: TRBD1 (5 bases). Trimming pared 5 bases from V and 11 bases from J, leaving 9 bases between. The CDR3 spans 10 residues. Germline-derived CDR1 and CDR2 are SEHNR and FQNEAQ (reference sequence).

Points on this clone: A junction end diverges from the germline sequence, so it may reflect a read error. The chain is built from TRBV5-4 and TRBJ1-5, with D tentatively TRBD1 (5 bases). The germline gives CDR1 SGHNT, CDR2 YYREEE (reference sequence). This CDR3 contains 16 residues. The CDR3 here is CARSRGGESGNQPQHF. The DNA for the CDR3 is TGTGCCCGCAGCCGGGGGGGGGAGTCGGGCAATCAGCCCCAGCATTTT.

V gene TRBV19 combines with J gene TRBJ2-2; 7 positions agree with TRBD2. The V gene end was trimmed by 0 bases and the J gene end by 4 bases; junction bases not matched to a gene: 8. Germline V gene lookup returns CDR1 LNHDA and CDR2 SQIVND (reference sequence). The CDR3 length is 17 residues. CDR3 region: CASSIDPWRERTGELFF. The CDR3 DNA reads as TGTGCCAGTAGTATAGATCCGTGGCGGGAGCGCACCGGGGAGCTGTTTTTT.